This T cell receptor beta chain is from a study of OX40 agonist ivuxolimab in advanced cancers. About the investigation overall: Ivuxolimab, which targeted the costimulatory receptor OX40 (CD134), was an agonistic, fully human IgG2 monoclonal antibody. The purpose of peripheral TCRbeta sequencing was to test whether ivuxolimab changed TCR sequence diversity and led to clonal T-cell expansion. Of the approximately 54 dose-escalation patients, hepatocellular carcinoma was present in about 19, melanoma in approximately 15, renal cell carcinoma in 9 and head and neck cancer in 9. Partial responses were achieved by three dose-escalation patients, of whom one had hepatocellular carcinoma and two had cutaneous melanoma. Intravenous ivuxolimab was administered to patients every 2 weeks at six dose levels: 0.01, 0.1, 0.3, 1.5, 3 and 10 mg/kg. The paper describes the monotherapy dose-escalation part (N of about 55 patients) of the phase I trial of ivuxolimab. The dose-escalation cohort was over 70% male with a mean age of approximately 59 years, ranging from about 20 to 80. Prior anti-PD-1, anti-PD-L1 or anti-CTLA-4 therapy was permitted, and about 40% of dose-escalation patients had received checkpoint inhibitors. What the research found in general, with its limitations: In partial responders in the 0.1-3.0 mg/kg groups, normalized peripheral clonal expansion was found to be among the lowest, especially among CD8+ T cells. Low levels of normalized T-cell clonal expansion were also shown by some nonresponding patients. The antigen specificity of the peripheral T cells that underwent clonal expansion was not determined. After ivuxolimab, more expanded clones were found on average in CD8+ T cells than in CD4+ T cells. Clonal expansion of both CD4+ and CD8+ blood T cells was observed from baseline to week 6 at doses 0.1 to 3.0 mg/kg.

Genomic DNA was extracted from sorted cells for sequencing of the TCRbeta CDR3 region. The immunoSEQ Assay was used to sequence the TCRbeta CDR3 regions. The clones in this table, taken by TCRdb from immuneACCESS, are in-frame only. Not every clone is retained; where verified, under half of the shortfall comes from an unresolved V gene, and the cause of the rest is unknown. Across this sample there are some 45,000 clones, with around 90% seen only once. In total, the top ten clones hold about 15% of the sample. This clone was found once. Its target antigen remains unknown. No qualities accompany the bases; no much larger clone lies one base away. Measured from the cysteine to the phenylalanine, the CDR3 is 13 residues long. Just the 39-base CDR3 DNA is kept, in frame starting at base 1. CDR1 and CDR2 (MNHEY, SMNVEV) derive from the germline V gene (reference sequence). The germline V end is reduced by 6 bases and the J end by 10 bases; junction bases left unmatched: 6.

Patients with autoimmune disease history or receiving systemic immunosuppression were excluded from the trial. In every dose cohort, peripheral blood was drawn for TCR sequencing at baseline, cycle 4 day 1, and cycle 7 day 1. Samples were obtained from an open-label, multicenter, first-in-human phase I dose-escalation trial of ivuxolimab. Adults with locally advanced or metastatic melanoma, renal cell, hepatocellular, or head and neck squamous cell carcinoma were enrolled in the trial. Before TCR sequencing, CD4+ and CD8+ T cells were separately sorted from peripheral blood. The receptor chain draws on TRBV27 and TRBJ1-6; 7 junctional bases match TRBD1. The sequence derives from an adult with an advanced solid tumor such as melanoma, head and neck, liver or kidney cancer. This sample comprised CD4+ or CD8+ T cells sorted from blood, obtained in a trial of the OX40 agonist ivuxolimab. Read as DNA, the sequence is TGTGCCAGCAGAACAGGGGTTAGGTCACCCCTCCACTTT. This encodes CASRTGVRSPLHF.